What follows is one T cell receptor beta chain and its context. As originally analysed: Nucleated cell counts were estimated from reference gene primer amplification. Sequenced by immunoSEQ multiplex PCR; TCRdb stores in-frame clones only, minus some. V, J and clone size are those of that table, while D and trimming were read from the DNA. The data hold approximately 360,000 clones, with approximately 88% observed a single time. V was cut by 3 bases and J by 13 bases, with 16 bases left in between. This CDR3 has 13 residues. CDR1 is MDHEN, CDR2 SYDVKM, per germline. The data derive from a study of blood T cell repertoires in COVID-19. Everyone who took part was roughly 18 to 89 years old, and they came from 20 to 25 US areas.

The rearrangement joins TRBV28 to TRBJ2-1; perhaps TRBD1 as D (5 bases). The material sequenced was PBMCs or T cells enriched from blood (not recorded which). This TCR came from a woman aged 25 to 39 with acute COVID-19. The CDR3 DNA is TGTGCCAGCAGTTTCGGGCAGGGCCTAGACCAGTTCTTC. Its translation: CASSFGQGLDQFF.